This T cell receptor (beta chain) was recorded in a study of cytomegalovirus exposure and HLA in healthy donors. PCR employed 60 Vbeta and 13 Jbeta primers. Sequencing was performed with immunoSEQ multiplex PCR; in TCRdb, only in-frame clones are kept and a portion is missing. The sample table includes 100,000 or so clones. Donors counted as nominally healthy when sampled, yet unrecorded immune exposures were likely. The germline V gene encodes CDR1 SGHTS and CDR2 YDEGEE. Trimming took off 0 bases at V and 0 bases at J, with 10 bases between the two ends. CDR3 length: 16 residues. The source of this sequence is a woman younger than 45 in good health and CMV-seronegative. The J gene is TRBJ2-1, the V gene TRBV5-8; D is possibly TRBD2 (6 bases). The sequenced sample consisted of PBMCs. The chain's CDR3 is CASSLDGTPSYNEQFF. CDR3 sequence (DNA): TGTGCCAGCAGCTTGGACGGGACTCCCTCCTACAATGAGCAGTTCTTC.